One sample yielded the 25 T cell receptor beta chains listed below, sequenced in a study of identical twins (dated by TCRdb to between 2015 and 2016). Receptors were amplified or captured by 5' RACE. The sequencer was an Illumina HiSeq 2000. TCRdb reprocessing: public reads trimmed at Q25 with fastp, clones called with MiXCR, in-frame beta chains kept. CDR3 protein sequences are deduplicated, and each keeps its most common genes and DNA. The sample table holds about 240,000 distinct CDR3 sequences, of which about 13% were seen once. The leading ten clones occupy roughly 4% of the sample. The sample was also reused in another study, on yellow fever vaccine responses in identical twins.

The sequenced material came from memory (CD45RO+) T cells sorted from blood. Sample cell subset or site, as interpreted from the label and publication: CD45RO+ enriched T cells. The receptors here all came from a woman between 18 and 30 years old in good health.

This clonotype was recorded a few times. The V and J genes are TRBV2 and TRBJ2-1; D uncertain. Germline V gene sequence: CDR1 SNHLY, CDR2 FYNNEI. The V end lost 3 bases, the J end lost 5 bases, and 14 bases lay between the germline ends. This CDR3 region has 15 residues. The CDR3: CASSEVVLKNNEQFF. The CDR3 nucleotides read TGTGCCAGCAGTGAGGTCGTATTGAAGAACAATGAGCAGTTCTTC. Supplemented by reference TRBV2 and TRBJ2-1, the full variable domain reads EPEVTQTPSHQVTQMGQEVILRCVPISNHLYFYWYRQILGQKVEFLVSFYNNEISEKSEIFDDQFSVERPDGSNFTLKIRSTKLEDSAMYFCASSEVVLKNNEQFFGPGTRLTVL.

The rearrangement joins TRBV24-1 to TRBJ2-2; D is ambiguous. Germline V gene sequence: CDR1 KGHDR, CDR2 SFDVKD. Trimming took off 3 bases at V and 5 bases at J, with 15 bases between the two ends. There are 16 residues in the CDR3. CDR3 coding DNA: TGTGCCACCAGTGATCCCCCACCCCAGGAAACCGGGGAGCTGTTTTTT. It encodes CATSDPPPQETGELFF.

The chain couples TRBV10-3 to TRBJ2-3, with 7 bases aligning to TRBD1. The CDR3 contains 18 residues. The V segment lost 3 bases and the J segment 5 bases; nucleotides outside the gene matches: 17. Germline CDR1 is ENHRY and CDR2 is SYGVKD. The CDR3 DNA follows: TGTGCCATCAGTGATAGTGGGGGACAGAGTACAGAACGAGATACGCAGTATTTT. This translates into CAISDSGGQSTERDTQYF.

The V and J genes are TRBV5-6 and TRBJ1-2; D is undetermined. This CDR3 has 12 amino acids. V dropped 4 bases and J dropped 2 bases, with 6 bases sitting between them. The V gene's germline CDR1 is SGHDT and CDR2 YYEEEE. This CDR3 is CASSLTNYGYTF. The CDR3 coding sequence is TGTGCCAGCAGCCTAACAAACTATGGCTACACCTTC.

The genes are TRBV5-1 and TRBJ2-3, with D possibly being TRBD1 (6 bases). V was trimmed by 0 bases and J by 2 bases, leaving 13 bases between them. Germline CDR1 SGHRS, CDR2 YFSETQ. The CDR3 is made up of 16 amino acids. The CDR3 DNA reads TGCGCCAGCAGCTTGGGTTACAGGGAGAACACAGATACGCAGTATTTT. Translating it yields CASSLGYRENTDTQYF.

This clonotype has a handful of counts. The chain links TRBV12-3 or TRBV12-4 to TRBJ2-7; 8 bases fit TRBD2. This CDR3 comprises 14 residues. After removal of 10 bases from V and 0 bases from J, the junction contained 8 bases not matched to a gene. The CDR3 is CATRAGGASYEQYF. CDR3 DNA sequence: TGTGCCACCCGGGCGGGGGGCGCCTCCTACGAGCAGTACTTC.

This clonotype has a handful of counts. The chain couples TRBV28 to TRBJ2-1; D unclear. Trimming stripped 6 bases from V and 0 bases from J, with 21 bases between. Germline CDR1 is MDHEN and CDR2 is SYDVKM. The CDR3 totals 18 residues. The chain's CDR3 is CASSPGPALKNSYNEQFF. CDR3 sequence (DNA): TGTGCCAGCAGCCCCGGGCCAGCATTAAAAAACTCCTACAATGAGCAGTTCTTC.

This clonotype has just a few counts. For the CDR3, the DNA is TGCAGTGCTAGAGATGGGGGATACTTCCTGTACGAGCAGTACTTC. It is translated as CSARDGGYFLYEQYF. The chain recombines TRBV20-1 with TRBJ2-7; D might be TRBD1 or TRBD2, each matching 5 bases. This CDR3 comprises 15 residues. The V gene lost 0 bases and the J gene lost 4 bases, with 16 bases spanning the gap. CDR1 is DFQATT and CDR2 is SNEGSKA in the germline V gene (reference sequence).

This clonotype was observed a handful of times. The chain is built from TRBV11-2 and TRBJ2-3; TRBD2 aligns across 10 bases. This CDR3 is 19 amino acids long. V shed 3 bases and J 4 bases; nucleotides not matched to a gene: 16. Germline V gene lookup returns CDR1 SGHAT and CDR2 FQNNGV. CDR3 nucleotides: TGTGCCAGCAGCTTCGGACTAGCGGCGCTAAAAAGGTCGGCAGATACGCAGTATTTT. It codes for CASSFGLAALKRSADTQYF.

The chain links TRBV20-1 to TRBJ2-4; no reliable D call. The CDR3 extends over 13 amino acids. CDR1 is DFQATT, CDR2 SNEGSKA, per germline (reference sequence). The V end was cut by 3 bases, the J end by 1 base, with 7 bases between. CDR3 in DNA: TGCAGTGCTAGTTTTAGGGCCAAAAACATTCAGTACTTC. This codes for CSASFRAKNIQYF.

This clonotype was counted a few times. The chain links TRBV7-2 to TRBJ2-7; a possible D gene is TRBD2 (5 bases). Germline V gives CDR1 SGHTA, CDR2 FQGNSA. The V and J ends lost 0 bases and 5 bases respectively, with 17 bases between them. This CDR3 is 16 amino acids long. As DNA, the CDR3 is TGTGCCAGCAGCTTAGCCGGGGATACCCCCCCGGACGAGCAGTACTTC. Translated, it gives CASSLAGDTPPDEQYF.

This clonotype was counted only a few times. The J gene is TRBJ2-1, the V gene TRBV7-2, with TRBD1 matching 7 bases. CDR3 size: 15 residues. Unmatched junction bases numbered 8, after V lost 5 bases and J lost 4 bases. The V gene's germline CDR1 is SGHTA and CDR2 FQGNSA. CDR3 residues: CASSANRGSYNEQFF. The CDR3 nucleotides are TGTGCCAGCAGCGCGAACAGGGGCTCGTACAATGAGCAGTTCTTC. Full variable domain (rest looked up from reference TRBV7-2 and TRBJ2-1): GAGVSQSPSNKVTEKGKDVELRCDPISGHTALYWYRQSLGQGLEFLIYFQGNSAPDKSGLPSDRFSAERTGGSVSTLTIQRTQQEDSAVYLCASSANRGSYNEQFFGPGTRLTVL.

The rearrangement uses TRBV12-3 or TRBV12-4 and TRBJ1-1; D not resolved. The CDR3 totals 11 residues. V was shortened by 6 bases and J by 10 bases, with 12 bases between the two germline ends. The chain's CDR3 is CASSREERAFF. The DNA for the CDR3 is TGTGCCAGCAGCCGAGAGGAGCGAGCTTTCTTT.

This clonotype was counted ten times or more. The chain combines TRBV12-3 or TRBV12-4 with TRBJ2-3; a possible D gene is TRBD1 (6 bases). The CDR3 runs 15 residues. The germline V and J ends were trimmed by 10 bases and 0 bases, with 17 bases remaining between them. The CDR3 spells CAIREGDISTDTQYF. Written as DNA, the CDR3 is TGTGCCATCCGCGAGGGGGACATTAGCACAGATACGCAGTATTTT.

The rearrangement links TRBV5-3 to TRBJ2-2; D uncertain. TRBV5-3 is marked as an open reading frame, function uncertain. Trimming left V 4 bases short and J 7 bases short, with 20 bases between. This CDR3 has 16 residues. The CDR3 is CARSPRLRPDGGELFF. Written as DNA, the CDR3 is TGTGCCAGAAGCCCACGACTCCGACCGGATGGCGGGGAGCTGTTTTTT.

V is TRBV9 and J is TRBJ2-3; TRBD1 is a possible D gene (6 bases). The CDR3 loop spans 20 amino acids. V dropped 0 bases and J dropped 0 bases, with 23 bases sitting between them. CDR1 is SGDLS and CDR2 is YYNGEE in the germline V gene. The CDR3, as DNA: TGTGCCAGCAGCGTAGGCACTATGGGGGACACCGCCCTGAGCACAGATACGCAGTATTTT. Protein sequence: CASSVGTMGDTALSTDTQYF. Combining the CDR3 with reference TRBV9 and TRBJ2-3 gives the whole variable domain DSGVTQTPKHLITATGQRVTLRCSPRSGDLSVYWYQQSLDQGLQFLIQYYNGEERAKGNILERFSAQQFPDLHSELNLSSLELGDSALYFCASSVGTMGDTALSTDTQYFGPGTRLTVL.

The chain couples TRBV4-2 to TRBJ2-3, with 9 bases lining up with TRBD1. This CDR3 is 18 amino acids long. Germline V gene sequence: CDR1 LGHNA, CDR2 YNFKEQ. J was trimmed by 4 bases and V by 0 bases; bases with no gene match: 11. CDR3 coding DNA: TGTGCCAGCAGCCAAGATGTTGGGGGGGACAGGGTATCAGATACGCAGTATTTT. Translation gives CASSQDVGGDRVSDTQYF.

This clonotype has more than one count but fewer than ten. The rearrangement links TRBV27 to TRBJ2-7; 8 bases line up with TRBD2. V shed 6 bases, J shed 0 bases, and the junction held 13 bases outside the gene matches. The germline V gene has CDR1 MNHEY and CDR2 SMNVEV (reference sequence). This CDR3 region has 17 residues. For the CDR3, the DNA is TGTGCCAGCAGGGACGACCCCGGGACTAGACACTCCTACGAGCAGTACTTC. Protein product: CASRDDPGTRHSYEQYF.

In this sample, this clonotype turned up a few times. V and J are TRBV6-1 and TRBJ2-2; 8 bases are a match to TRBD1. Per germline, CDR1 MNHNS and CDR2 SASEGT. This CDR3 is 14 amino acids long. The V and J ends lost 6 bases and 7 bases, in that order; junction bases with no gene match: 7. CDR3: CASSRTGSNGELFF. CDR3 sequence (DNA): TGTGCCAGCAGCCGGACAGGGTCGAACGGGGAGCTGTTTTTT.

This clonotype was seen only a few times. The V gene is TRBV4-1, the J gene TRBJ2-3; tentatively, D is TRBD2 (5 bases). Germline CDR1 MGHRA, CDR2 YSYEKL. V gave up 4 bases and J gave up 6 bases, with 11 bases separating them. CDR3 length: 13 amino acids. CDR3 residues: CASSRGPGDTQYF. The DNA of the CDR3 is TGCGCCAGCAGCCGCGGGCCGGGGGATACGCAGTATTTT.

This clonotype was counted only a few times. One junction end disagrees with the germline gene, perhaps due to a read error. V and J are TRBV7-7 and TRBJ2-5; 8 positions agree with TRBD1. The CDR3 length is 16 residues. Germline CDR1 reads SSHAT; CDR2 reads FNYEAQ (reference sequence). The CDR3 coding sequence is TGTGCTAGCAGCTCCGGGGACAGGATGAGCGGGGAGACCCAGTACTTC. Amino acid sequence: CASSSGDRMSGETQYF.

The chain couples TRBV18 to TRBJ2-7, with a tentative D call TRBD2 (6 bases). V gave up 0 bases and J gave up 9 bases, with 9 bases separating them. Looked up from germline, CDR1 is KGHSH and CDR2 is LQKENI. CDR3 length: 12 amino acids. The CDR3 loop reads CASSPPERAQYF. CDR3 sequence (DNA): TGTGCCAGCTCACCACCGGAGCGGGCGCAGTACTTC.

The chain uses TRBV6-5 and TRBJ2-1; 8 bases match TRBD1. V lost 6 bases to trimming and J lost 0 bases; unmatched junction nucleotides: 10. CDR1 MNHEY and CDR2 SVGAGI come from the germline V gene. This CDR3 spans 17 amino acids. This chain's CDR3 is CASSYLAGGASYNEQFF. The CDR3 bases are TGTGCCAGCAGCTACCTGGCAGGGGGCGCCTCCTACAATGAGCAGTTCTTC.

The V and J genes are TRBV4-3 and TRBJ2-3; 9 bases align to TRBD2. Germline V CDR1 and CDR2: LGHNA, YSLEER. This CDR3 has 17 residues. J gave up 4 bases and V 3 bases, and 11 bases lay outside the gene matches. The DNA of the CDR3 is TGCGCCAGCAGCCAGGCGGCCGCTAGCGGGATCGCAGATACGCAGTATTTT. Translation: CASSQAAASGIADTQYF.

This clonotype was observed many times. The rearrangement uses TRBV7-2 and TRBJ2-7, with TRBD2 matching over 9 bases. Germline lookup yields CDR1 SGHTA and CDR2 FQGNSA. V gave up 3 bases and J gave up 4 bases; unmatched junction bases: 7. This CDR3 comprises 15 residues. The CDR3 spells CASSLDSGSFYEQYF. CDR3 nucleotides: TGTGCCAGCAGCTTGGATAGCGGGAGCTTTTACGAGCAGTACTTC.